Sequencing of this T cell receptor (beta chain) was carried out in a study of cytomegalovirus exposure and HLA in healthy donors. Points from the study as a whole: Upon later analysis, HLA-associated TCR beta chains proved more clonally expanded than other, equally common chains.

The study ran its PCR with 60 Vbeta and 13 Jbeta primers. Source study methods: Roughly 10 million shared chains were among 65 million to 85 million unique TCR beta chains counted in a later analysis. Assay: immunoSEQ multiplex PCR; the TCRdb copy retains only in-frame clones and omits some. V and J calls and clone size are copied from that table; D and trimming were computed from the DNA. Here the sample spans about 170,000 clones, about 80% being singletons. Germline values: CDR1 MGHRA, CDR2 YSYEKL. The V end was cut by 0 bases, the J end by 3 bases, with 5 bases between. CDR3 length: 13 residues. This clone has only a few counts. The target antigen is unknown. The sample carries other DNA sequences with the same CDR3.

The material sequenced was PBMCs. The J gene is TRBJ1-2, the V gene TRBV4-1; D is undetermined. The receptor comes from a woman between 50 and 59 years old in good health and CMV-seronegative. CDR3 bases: TGCGCCAGCAGCCAAGATAGTGACTATGGCTACACCTTC. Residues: CASSQDSDYGYTF.